The table lists the clone carrying this TCR beta chain with a few counts. This sample stems from a study of blood T cell repertoires in COVID-19. Study context: The origin of the acute and convalescent COVID-19 samples was the United States, Italy and Spain.

How the authors handled the data: Using reference gene primer amplification, nucleated cell counts were estimated. Clones were read by immunoSEQ multiplex PCR, and TCRdb kept only the in-frame ones, dropping some. Clone size and V and J calls were adopted from that table, with D and trimming inferred from the DNA. This sample carries around 300,000 clones, roughly 89% of them seen once, and the ten largest clones take roughly 2.1%. CDR3 length: 13 amino acids. Germline CDR1 reads SGHAT; CDR2 reads FQNNGV. V lost 0 bases and J 3 bases, leaving 4 bases between the germline ends. The receptor was isolated from a man aged 45-65 years with acute or convalescent COVID-19. V and J are TRBV11-2 and TRBJ2-3; D is unresolved. Sequenced input: peripheral blood. CDR3 amino acids: CASSLERTDTQYF. The CDR3 DNA is TGTGCCAGCAGCTTAGAGCGGACAGATACGCAGTATTTT.